The next 27 T cell receptor beta chains were all read from a single sample in a study of cytomegalovirus exposure and HLA in healthy donors. PCR amplification relied on 60 Vbeta primers (plus 13 Jbeta primers). Profiling relied on immunoSEQ multiplex PCR, and the TCRdb table lists in-frame clones only, not all of them. The sample lists about 130,000 clones; 80% were seen once. Sequences were obtained from PBMCs. The receptors were gathered from a man aged 30-40 years in good health and CMV-seropositive.

The CDR3, as DNA: TGTGCCAGCAGTTCAGGGGGCTACCCTGGCTACACCTTC. Protein product: CASSSGGYPGYTF. The genes are TRBV9 and TRBJ1-2, with TRBD1 matching over 8 bases. CDR1 is SGDLS, CDR2 YYNGEE, per germline. The V and J ends lost 5 bases and 7 bases, in that order; junction bases with no gene match: 7. This CDR3 is 13 amino acids long.

The J gene is TRBJ1-4, the V gene TRBV6-1; weak D call: TRBD1 (5 bases). Trimming took 4 bases from V and 6 from J, leaving 9 bases between them. Germline loops: CDR1 MNHNS, CDR2 SASEGT. This CDR3 is built from 13 residues. CDR3 residues: CASSGGRDEKLFF. CDR3 DNA sequence: TGTGCCAGCAGTGGGGGGAGGGATGAAAAACTGTTTTTT.

The genes are TRBV6-6 and TRBJ1-1; maybe TRBD1 (6 bases). Germline lookup yields CDR1 MNHNY and CDR2 SVGAGI (reference sequence). Trimming cost V 6 bases and J 5 bases, with 16 bases left between them. The CDR3 runs to 14 residues. The CDR3 DNA reads as TGTGCCAGCAGCTACGGGGGGGGCTTGACTGAAGCTTTCTTT. Its protein is CASSYGGGLTEAFF.

The J gene is TRBJ1-2, the V gene TRBV6-1; the match to TRBD1 covers 7 bases. There are 15 residues in the CDR3. Losses at the gene ends were 7 bases for V and 3 bases for J; bases not matched to a gene: 11. The germline V gene has CDR1 MNHNS and CDR2 SASEGT. CDR3 residues: CASNPRQGYDYGYTF. The CDR3 nucleotides are TGTGCCAGCAACCCAAGACAGGGTTACGACTATGGCTACACCTTC.

The chain couples TRBV5-1 to TRBJ2-3; D gene ambiguous. There are 15 residues in the CDR3. V dropped 1 base and J dropped 1 base, with 10 bases sitting between them. Germline assignment: CDR1 SGHRS and CDR2 YFSETQ. The CDR3 region is CASSLRSPGTDTQYF. CDR3 DNA: TGCGCCAGCAGCTTGCGGTCACCTGGCACAGATACGCAGTATTTT.

This clone was seen more than once but under ten times. The genes are TRBV10-2 and TRBJ2-3; 7 bases map to TRBD2. The CDR3 is 14 amino acids. Unmatched junction bases numbered 8, after V lost 3 bases and J lost 8 bases. CDR1 WSHSY and CDR2 SAAADI come from the germline V gene. The CDR3, as DNA: TGCGCCAGCAGTGAAGAGGCGGGGGAGGGTACGCAGTATTTT. Its protein is CASSEEAGEGTQYF.

V and J are TRBV7-6 and TRBJ2-1; the match to TRBD2 covers 10 bases. CDR1 SGHVS and CDR2 FNYEAQ come from the germline V gene. The CDR3 sequence is 16 residues long. The V gene end was trimmed by 5 bases and the J gene end by 9 bases; junction bases not matched to a gene: 13. The CDR3 coding sequence is TGTGCCAGCAGCAAACTAGCGGGGCCCACGGGTGGTGAGCAGTTCTTC. It encodes CASSKLAGPTGGEQFF.

For this clone: One end of the junction fails to match germline, which may point to a read error. The chain uses TRBV28 and TRBJ2-1, with TRBD1 matching 10 bases. CDR1 is MDHEN, CDR2 SYDVKM, per germline. This CDR3 has 15 amino acids. The CDR3 is CTSSLGQGVTNEQFF. For the CDR3, the DNA is TGTACCAGCAGTTTAGGACAGGGGGTCACGAATGAGCAGTTCTTC. Based on the CDR3 plus reference TRBV28 and TRBJ2-1, the full variable domain is DVKVTQSSRYLVKRTGEKVFLECVQDMDHENMFWYRQDPGLGLRLIYFSYDVKMKEKGDIPEGYSVSREKKERFSLILESASTNQTSMYLCTSSLGQGVTNEQFFGPGTRLTVL.

The rearrangement uses TRBV6-1 and TRBJ2-3; D unclear. Germline V CDR1 and CDR2: MNHNS, SASEGT. Trimming shortened V by 2 bases and J by 4 bases, and 7 bases separated the two germline ends. This CDR3 comprises 13 residues. CDR3 amino acids: CASSEFRPDTQYF. For the CDR3, the DNA is TGTGCCAGCAGTGAATTCAGGCCAGATACGCAGTATTTT.

The chain has TRBV5-1 and TRBJ1-4; D is undetermined. The germline V gene has CDR1 SGHRS and CDR2 YFSETQ. Trimming stripped 2 bases from V and 6 bases from J, with 11 bases between. The CDR3 covers 14 residues. For the CDR3, the DNA is TGCGCCAGCAGCTTTTCGAGAGCGGATGAAAAACTGTTTTTT. Encoded protein: CASSFSRADEKLFF. Full variable domain (rest looked up from reference TRBV5-1 and TRBJ1-4): KAGVTQTPRYLIKTRGQQVTLSCSPISGHRSVSWYQQTPGQGLQFLFEYFSETQRNKGNFPGRFSGRQFSNSRSEMNVSTLELGDSALYLCASSFSRADEKLFFGSGTQLSVL.

This chain connects TRBV6-1 to TRBJ1-2; 9 bases map to TRBD1. Trimming at V came to 7 bases and at J to 8 bases, leaving 5 bases not matched to a gene. The CDR3 contains 12 residues. Germline CDR1 MNHNS, CDR2 SASEGT. This chain's CDR3 is CASIPTGGGYTF. CDR3 DNA: TGTGCCAGCATTCCGACAGGGGGAGGCTACACCTTC.

The chain couples TRBV5-6 to TRBJ1-1; 10 bases line up with TRBD1. The CDR3 has 15 amino acids. Looked up from germline, CDR1 is SGHDT and CDR2 is YYEEEE. The junction had 3 bases not matched to a gene; V was cut back by 1 base and J by 3 bases. Here the CDR3 reads CASSLRTGGYTEAFF. The CDR3 bases are TGTGCCAGCAGCTTGAGGACAGGGGGGTACACTGAAGCTTTCTTT.

V gene TRBV5-5 combines with J gene TRBJ1-5; TRBD1 aligns across 8 bases. This CDR3 comprises 18 residues. J lost 6 bases, V lost 3 bases, and 17 bases had no gene match. CDR1 and CDR2 from the germline V gene are SGHKS and YYEKEE (reference sequence). For the CDR3, the DNA is TGTGCCAGCAGCTCCGGCATCGTCCGACAGGGGATTGGTCAGCCCCAGCATTTT. Its protein is CASSSGIVRQGIGQPQHF.

The chain uses TRBV6-1 and TRBJ1-1; 7 nucleotides agree with TRBD1. Per germline, CDR1 MNHNS and CDR2 SASEGT. With V trimmed by 3 bases and J by 0 bases, 4 bases remained unmatched. CDR3 length equals 15 residues. In DNA form, the CDR3 reads TGTGCCAGCAGTGAGTTCGACAGGGTGAACACTGAAGCTTTCTTT. Translating it yields CASSEFDRVNTEAFF.

The rearrangement uses TRBV28 and TRBJ2-3; D is undetermined. This CDR3 contains 13 residues. CDR1 MDHEN and CDR2 SYDVKM come from the germline V gene. The V end lost 7 bases, the J end lost 1 base, and 9 bases lay between the germline ends. The CDR3 spells CASKKTGTDTQYF. CDR3 in DNA: TGTGCCAGCAAGAAAACAGGCACAGATACGCAGTATTTT.

The chain is built from TRBV5-8 and TRBJ2-1; 7 bases are shared with TRBD1. Germline V gene lookup returns CDR1 SGHTS and CDR2 YDEGEE. The CDR3 consists of 14 residues. V lost 5 bases and J lost 8; bases outside the gene matches: 10. For the CDR3, the DNA is TGTGCCAGCAGGACAATAGGGGGCCGGGATGAGCAGTTCTTC. Translating gives CASRTIGGRDEQFF. The full variable domain, its missing parts supplied by reference TRBV5-8 and TRBJ2-1, is EAGVTQSPTHLIKTRGQQATLRCSPISGHTSVYWYQQALGLGLQFLLWYDEGEERNRGNFPPRFSGRQFPNYSSELNVNALELEDSALYLCASRTIGGRDEQFFGPGTRLTVL.

This chain links TRBV30 with TRBJ2-1, with D perhaps TRBD2 (5 bases). V lost 4 bases, J lost 7 bases, and 14 bases lay in between. Germline assignment: CDR1 GTSNPN and CDR2 SVGIG (reference sequence). The CDR3 is 13 amino acids. The CDR3 sequence is CAWIPEGGNEQFF. The CDR3 coding sequence is TGTGCCTGGATCCCCGAAGGCGGGAATGAGCAGTTCTTC. Supplemented by reference TRBV30 and TRBJ2-1, the full variable domain reads SQTIHQWPATLVQPVGSPLSLECTVEGTSNPNLYWYRQAAGRGLQLLFYSVGIGQISSEVPQNLSASRPQDRQFILSSKKLLLSDSGFYLCAWIPEGGNEQFFGPGTRLTVL.

The chain uses TRBV12-5 and TRBJ2-5, with TRBD1 matching 9 bases. Trimming removed 7 bases from V and 8 bases from J; junction bases left unmatched: 14. The CDR3 contains 15 residues. The germline CDR1 and CDR2 sequences are LGHNT and FRNRAP. In DNA form, the CDR3 reads TGTGCTAGTGAGGGACAGGGCAACCATCAGATAACCCAGTACTTC. Protein product: CASEGQGNHQITQYF.

The rearrangement links TRBV25-1 to TRBJ1-1; 8 bases line up with TRBD1. The CDR3 totals 13 residues. V lost 4 bases, J lost 5 bases, and 3 bases stayed unmatched. Germline CDR1 reads MGHDK; CDR2 reads SYGVNS. For the CDR3, the DNA is TGTGCCAGCAGTGGACAGGGGAAAACTGAAGCTTTCTTT. Translation gives CASSGQGKTEAFF.

The chain is built from TRBV11-3 and TRBJ2-1; possible D gene TRBD2, 5 bases. Trimming removed 1 base at V and 0 bases at J, with 10 bases between. The CDR3 runs 16 residues. Germline V lookup: CDR1 SGHNT, CDR2 YENEEA. The CDR3 bases are TGTGCCAGCAGCTTAGGATTCCGGGGCTCCTACAATGAGCAGTTCTTC. Translation gives CASSLGFRGSYNEQFF. Together with reference TRBV11-3 and TRBJ2-1, the CDR3 gives the full variable domain: EAGVVQSPRYKIIEKKQPVAFWCNPISGHNTLYWYLQNLGQGPELLIRYENEEAVDDSQLPKDRFSAERLKGVDSTLKIQPAELGDSAVYLCASSLGFRGSYNEQFFGPGTRLTVL.

In this sample, this clone turned up a few times. This chain connects TRBV7-6 to TRBJ1-1, with D possibly being TRBD1 (6 bases). The CDR3 is 13 residues long. Between the trimmed V and J ends, which lost 5 bases and 7 bases, there was a span of 14 bases. Germline lookup yields CDR1 SGHVS and CDR2 FNYEAQ. This CDR3 reads CASSHHETGEAFF. CDR3 DNA sequence: TGTGCCAGCAGCCACCACGAGACAGGTGAAGCTTTCTTT.

The V call is TRBV7-9, the J call TRBJ2-3, with 8 nucleotides matching TRBD1. Germline V lookup: CDR1 SEHNR, CDR2 FQNEAQ (reference sequence). CDR3 length: 15 residues. V lost 2 bases and J lost 5; bases outside the gene matches: 6. The CDR3 region has the DNA TGTGCCAGCAGCTTAAGTTCAGGGGGCAAAGATACGCAGTATTTT. It encodes CASSLSSGGKDTQYF.

The V call is TRBV6-5, the J call TRBJ1-2, with a tentative D call TRBD1 (6 bases). CDR1 MNHEY and CDR2 SVGAGI come from the germline V gene. This CDR3 spans 15 amino acids. V lost 1 base, J lost 0 bases, and 9 bases lay in between. CDR3 nucleotide sequence: TGTGCCAGCAGTTACTGGACAGTCACTAACTATGGCTACACCTTC. Its protein product is CASSYWTVTNYGYTF.

This clone was counted a few times. This rearrangement joins TRBV19 to TRBJ1-1; 7 bases are shared with TRBD1. From germline, CDR1 is LNHDA and CDR2 SQIVND (reference sequence). The V and J ends lost 3 bases and 8 bases, in that order; junction bases with no gene match: 6. The CDR3 sequence is 13 residues long. The CDR3 nucleotides read TGTGCCAGTAGTATGACAGGGATAACGGAAGCTTTCTTT. This codes for CASSMTGITEAFF.

This rearrangement joins TRBV4-1 to TRBJ1-1; 8 bases agree with TRBD1. V shed 4 bases, J shed 8 bases, and the junction held 6 bases outside the gene matches. CDR1 is MGHRA and CDR2 is YSYEKL in the germline V gene. The CDR3 is 13 residues long. CDR3 in amino acids: CASSPDRGTEAFF. The DNA for the CDR3 is TGCGCCAGCAGCCCTGACAGGGGCACGGAAGCTTTCTTT.

This clone has more than one count but fewer than ten. V gene TRBV10-3 combines with J gene TRBJ2-1; tentative D call: TRBD2 (6 bases). This CDR3 spans 16 amino acids. V was trimmed by 0 bases and J by 4 bases, leaving 13 bases between them. CDR1 ENHRY and CDR2 SYGVKD come from the germline V gene. CDR3 nucleotide sequence: TGTGCCATCAGTGAGTCTATGGCGGGGAATTACAATGAGCAGTTCTTC. Encoded protein: CAISESMAGNYNEQFF.

The rearrangement joins TRBV14 to TRBJ1-2; 7 bases match TRBD1. CDR3 length: 18 amino acids. The germline CDR1 and CDR2 sequences are SGHDN and FVKESK. Trimming took 0 bases from V and 2 from J; bases not matched to a gene: 12. The CDR3 DNA follows: TGTGCCAGCAGCCAAGAAATGCCAGGGGGAAACGTAAACTATGGCTACACCTTC. Its protein is CASSQEMPGGNVNYGYTF.